Each of the 7 T cell receptor beta chains below was sequenced from the same sample in a study of OX40 agonist ivuxolimab in advanced cancers. Profiled with immunoSEQ multiplex PCR; TCRdb holds only in-frame clones, not every one. The repertoire holds fewer than 90,000 clones, with more than 85% as singletons. Sequences were derived from CD4+ or CD8+ T cells sorted from blood, sampled in a trial of the OX40 agonist ivuxolimab. These receptors came from an adult with an advanced solid tumor such as melanoma, head and neck, liver or kidney cancer.

J is TRBJ2-7 and V is TRBV11-2; D is ambiguous. CDR1 is SGHAT, CDR2 FQNNGV, per germline. The length of the CDR3 is 12 residues. V was trimmed by 4 bases and J by 9 bases, leaving 13 bases between them. The CDR3 protein is CASSSDPLRQYF. The CDR3 nucleotides read TGTGCCAGCAGCTCGGACCCTCTCCGGCAGTACTTC.

The gene calls are TRBV28 and TRBJ2-7, with a possible D match to TRBD1 (6 bases). V gave up 10 bases and J gave up 4 bases, with 14 bases separating them. Germline-derived CDR1 and CDR2 are MDHEN and SYDVKM. The CDR3 runs to 12 residues. CDR3 DNA: TGTGCCACAAGGACAGACCCTTACGAGCAGTACTTC. It specifies CATRTDPYEQYF.

V and J are TRBV19 and TRBJ1-5; D uncertain. CDR1 LNHDA and CDR2 SQIVND come from the germline V gene (reference sequence). This CDR3 is built from 14 residues. Trimming left V 1 base short and J 3 bases short, with 7 bases between. CDR3 residues: CASSIAAANQPQHF. As DNA, the CDR3 is TGTGCCAGTAGTATAGCGGCAGCCAATCAGCCCCAGCATTTT.

This clone appeared once. V is TRBV21-1 and J is TRBJ2-7; the table's D call of TRBD2 was not tested on the DNA. TRBV21-1 is a pseudogene locus. The CDR3 runs 16 residues. CDR3: CASSKGHAGAPYEQYF. CDR3 nucleotide sequence: TGTGCCAGCAGCAAAGGTCATGCGGGAGCCCCCTACGAGCAGTACTTC.

CDR3 sequence: CASKKSQGANTEAFF. The CDR3 DNA reads TGTGCCAGCAAAAAGTCACAGGGGGCTAACACTGAAGCTTTCTTT. The chain is built from TRBV28 and TRBJ1-1; 9 nucleotides agree with TRBD1. Germline V gives CDR1 MDHEN, CDR2 SYDVKM. The CDR3 covers 15 residues. Trimming took 7 bases from V and 2 from J; bases not matched to a gene: 8.

The gene calls are TRBV11-3 and TRBJ2-7, with D perhaps TRBD1 (5 bases). The CDR3 sequence is 13 residues long. Germline assignment: CDR1 SGHNT and CDR2 YENEEA. Written as DNA, the CDR3 is TGTGCTAGTGGGCAGGGATCTTTCCTCGAGCAGTACTTC. It yields the protein CASGQGSFLEQYF.

The chain recombines TRBV9 with TRBJ2-2, with 9 bases fitting TRBD2. Germline trimming cut 3 bases from V and 7 bases from J; bases unmatched to any gene: 10. This CDR3 contains 16 residues. From germline, CDR1 is SGDLS and CDR2 YYNGEE. The CDR3 DNA reads as TGTGCCAGCAGCGCTGGAGTAGCGGGAGTTGGCGGGGAGCTGTTTTTT. Translating it yields CASSAGVAGVGGELFF.